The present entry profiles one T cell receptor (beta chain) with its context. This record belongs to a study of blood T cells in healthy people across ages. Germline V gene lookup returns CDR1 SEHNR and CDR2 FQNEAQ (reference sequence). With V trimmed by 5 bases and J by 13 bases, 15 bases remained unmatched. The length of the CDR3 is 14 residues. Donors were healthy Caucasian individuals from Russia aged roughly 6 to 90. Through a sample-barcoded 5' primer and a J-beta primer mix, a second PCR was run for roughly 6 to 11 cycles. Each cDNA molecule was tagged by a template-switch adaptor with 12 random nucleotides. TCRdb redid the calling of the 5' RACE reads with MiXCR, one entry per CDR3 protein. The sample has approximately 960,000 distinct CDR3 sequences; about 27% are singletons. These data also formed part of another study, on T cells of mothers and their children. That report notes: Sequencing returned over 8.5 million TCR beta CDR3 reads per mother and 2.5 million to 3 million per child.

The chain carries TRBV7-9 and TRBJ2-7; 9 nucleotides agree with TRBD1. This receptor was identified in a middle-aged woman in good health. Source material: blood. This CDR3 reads CASSRTNRDREIYF. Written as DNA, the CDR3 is TGTGCCAGCAGCCGAACGAACCGGGACAGGGAGATCTACTTC.